A single sample gave rise to the 18 T cell receptor beta chains below, sequenced in a study of shared clonotypes between healthy human individuals. Clones were sequenced by immunoSEQ multiplex PCR, and TCRdb holds only the in-frame ones, with some missing. The data show roughly 1 million clones, about three quarters seen once. Sequencing used memory CD4+ T cells sorted from blood. Subset given: CD45RA-negative fraction. The receptors were sampled from a man younger than 30 in good health.

J is TRBJ2-7 and V is TRBV7-2; 9 bases agree with TRBD1. The trim removed 5 bases at V and 0 bases at J, leaving 8 bases unmatched. Germline assignment: CDR1 SGHTA and CDR2 FQGNSA. CDR3 size: 16 residues. Written as DNA, the CDR3 is TGTGCCAGCAGCCCTCACGCGGGACAGGGCTCCTACGAGCAGTACTTC. Translated: CASSPHAGQGSYEQYF.

The chain couples TRBV7-2 to TRBJ2-4, with TRBD2 identical over 9 bases. The CDR3 contains 13 residues. The V segment lost 5 bases and the J segment 6 bases; nucleotides outside the gene matches: 2. Germline CDR1 is SGHTA and CDR2 is FQGNSA. The CDR3 region is CASSLTSGNIQYF. For the CDR3, the DNA is TGTGCCAGCAGCCTGACTAGCGGAAACATTCAGTACTTC.

The V call is TRBV7-8, the J call TRBJ2-5; D uncertain. The V end lost 3 bases, the J end lost 5 bases, and 7 bases lay between the germline ends. Germline CDR1 is SGHVS and CDR2 is FQNEAQ. The CDR3 has 12 residues. The CDR3 region is CASSFGLETQYF. The CDR3 nucleotides are TGTGCCAGCAGCTTTGGCCTTGAGACCCAGTACTTC. Supplemented by reference TRBV7-8 and TRBJ2-5, the full variable domain reads GAGVSQSPRYKVAKRGQDVALRCDPISGHVSLFWYQQALGQGPEFLTYFQNEAQLDKSGLPSDRFFAERPEGSVSTLKIQRTQQEDSAVYLCASSFGLETQYFGPGTRLLVL.

The chain combines TRBV11-2 with TRBJ1-1; D is possibly TRBD1 (5 bases). The V and J ends lost 4 bases and 5 bases respectively, with 20 bases between them. Germline lookup yields CDR1 SGHAT and CDR2 FQNNGV. There are 16 residues in the CDR3. CDR3 bases: TGTGCCAGCAGCTCACACCCAGCCCAGGGTGGGACTGAAGCTTTCTTT. Its protein product is CASSSHPAQGGTEAFF.

The gene calls are TRBV7-2 and TRBJ2-7; the match to TRBD1 covers 8 bases. The CDR3 is 15 residues long. Germline V lookup: CDR1 SGHTA, CDR2 FQGNSA. J gave up 1 base and V 6 bases, and 8 bases lay outside the gene matches. CDR3 region: CASSPDRAKSYEQYF. The CDR3 nucleotides read TGTGCCAGCAGTCCGGACAGGGCAAAATCCTACGAGCAGTACTTC.

This chain uses TRBV10-1 with TRBJ2-2; no firm D call. In germline, CDR1 is WNHNN, CDR2 SYGVQD (reference sequence). The V end was cut by 3 bases, the J end by 7 bases, with 6 bases between. This CDR3 has 12 residues. The CDR3 DNA follows: TGCGCCAGCAGTGACCCCGGCGGGGAGCTGTTTTTT. As protein: CASSDPGGELFF.

The table lists this clone with a few counts. The chain is built from TRBV9 and TRBJ1-3, with D perhaps matching TRBD1 (5 bases). V shed 4 bases and J shed 5 bases, with 16 bases lying between them. This CDR3 contains 15 residues. Germline V lookup: CDR1 SGDLS, CDR2 YYNGEE. The CDR3 DNA is TGTGCCAGCAGCCCAGGAGGGGATCAGCGAAACACCATATATTTT. It encodes CASSPGGDQRNTIYF.

V is TRBV10-3 and J is TRBJ1-2, with D possibly TRBD1 on 6 matching bases. CDR3 length: 13 residues. The germline gives CDR1 ENHRY, CDR2 SYGVKD. The V gene lost 10 bases and the J gene lost 2 bases, with 14 bases spanning the gap. The CDR3: CATRTVTNYGYTF. For the CDR3, the DNA is TGTGCCACCAGGACAGTGACGAACTATGGCTACACCTTC.

Notes on this clone: Since a much larger clone is just one base distant, this may be a read error. The chain links TRBV25-1 to TRBJ1-6; weak D call: TRBD1 (6 bases). Per the germline V gene, CDR1 is MGHDK and CDR2 is SYGVNS. The CDR3 is 16 amino acids. The CDR3 bases are TGTGCCAGCAGTGAATCGGGGGGGCGGAGCTATTCACCCTTCCACTTT. Its protein is CASSESGGRSYSPFHF. Complete variable domain (other parts from reference TRBV25-1 and TRBJ1-6): EADIYQTPRYLVIGTGKKITLECSQTMGHDKMYWYQQDPGMELHLIHYSYGVNSTEKGDLSSESTVSRIRTEHFPLTLESARPSHTSQYLCASSESGGRSYSPFHFGNGTRLTVT.

This clone has just a few counts. The V gene is TRBV2, the J gene TRBJ1-5, with a possible D match to TRBD1 (5 bases). The CDR3 spans 13 residues. Trimming removed 7 bases from V and 3 bases from J, with 10 bases in between. Germline V gene sequence: CDR1 SNHLY, CDR2 FYNNEI. The CDR3 DNA reads TGTGCCAGCACGGAGGGGTTCAATCAGCCCCAGCATTTT. Amino acids: CASTEGFNQPQHF.

The chain carries TRBV5-1 and TRBJ1-1; D possibly corresponds to TRBD1 (5 bases). CDR1 and CDR2 (germline): SGHRS, YFSETQ. Trimming took 5 bases from V and 1 from J, leaving 15 bases between them. The CDR3 is made up of 15 amino acids. The CDR3 nucleotides are TGCGCCAGCAGGCTTTCGGTAAGGGGGAACACTGAAGCTTTCTTT. It yields the protein CASRLSVRGNTEAFF.

V and J are TRBV5-1 and TRBJ1-1; D is perhaps TRBD1 (5 bases). There are 16 residues in the CDR3. Looked up from germline, CDR1 is SGHRS and CDR2 is YFSETQ. With 3 bases removed from V and 1 base from J, the gap between germline ends came to 16 bases. Here the CDR3 DNA reads TGCGCCAGCAGCTCCTGGGGCGGCAGCCCGAACACTGAAGCTTTCTTT. It encodes CASSSWGGSPNTEAFF.

This clone was detected many times. The V call is TRBV7-8, the J call TRBJ1-3, with a tentative D call TRBD1 (5 bases). V gave up 4 bases and J gave up 2 bases, with 15 bases separating them. Looked up from germline, CDR1 is SGHVS and CDR2 is FQNEAQ. The CDR3 extends over 16 amino acids. Here the CDR3 reads CASSSRTGTAGNTIYF. The CDR3 nucleotides read TGTGCCAGCAGCTCACGTACCGGGACTGCTGGAAACACCATATATTTT.

The chain couples TRBV2 to TRBJ2-3; D remains ambiguous. The CDR3 covers 14 residues. V lost 3 bases to trimming and J lost 3 bases, with 10 bases between them. Germline loops: CDR1 SNHLY, CDR2 FYNNEI. CDR3 in DNA: TGTGCCAGCAGTGAGTCGATTGGGACAGATACGCAGTATTTT. It encodes CASSESIGTDTQYF.

Only a few counts were recorded for this clone. The CDR3 nucleotides are TGTGCCAGCAGACGAAGACAGGGGATGGACAATGAGCAGTTCTTC. It codes for CASRRRQGMDNEQFF. This rearrangement joins TRBV6-1 to TRBJ2-1; 8 bases map to TRBD1. CDR1 MNHNS and CDR2 SASEGT come from the germline V gene. J lost 5 bases, V lost 6 bases, and 9 bases had no gene match. The CDR3 consists of 15 residues.

The chain uses TRBV9 and TRBJ2-7; possibly TRBD1 for D (6 bases). Between the trimmed V and J ends, which lost 0 bases and 0 bases, there was a span of 10 bases. The germline CDR1 and CDR2 sequences are SGDLS and YYNGEE. The CDR3 runs 15 residues. The CDR3, as DNA: TGTGCCAGCAGCGTAGGAGGGGGATACTCCTACGAGCAGTACTTC. As protein: CASSVGGGYSYEQYF.

J is TRBJ1-1 and V is TRBV7-2, with 8 bases aligning to TRBD1. V lost 5 bases to trimming and J lost 4 bases; unmatched junction nucleotides: 12. Germline-derived CDR1 and CDR2 are SGHTA and FQGNSA. The CDR3 totals 16 residues. In DNA, the CDR3 is TGTGCCAGCAGCCCCTCTCCGGACAGGGTCAGCACTGAAGCTTTCTTT. This translates into CASSPSPDRVSTEAFF.

The rearrangement joins TRBV10-3 to TRBJ2-1, with D perhaps given as TRBD1 or TRBD2 (5 bases each). This CDR3 has 14 residues. CDR1 and CDR2 from the germline V gene are ENHRY and SYGVKD. Trimming pared 11 bases from V and 5 bases from J, leaving 19 bases between. The CDR3 region has the DNA TGTGCCTCCTCCTCGGGGCAGAGAAACAATGAGCAGTTCTTC. It yields the protein CASSSGQRNNEQFF.